The 9 T cell receptor beta chains in this list originate from one sample, sequenced in a study of shared clonotypes between healthy human individuals. Clones were sequenced by immunoSEQ multiplex PCR, and TCRdb holds only the in-frame ones, with some missing. The sample holds some 490,000 clones, 60% to 80% seen once. Sequenced material: PBMCs. Receptors originate from a woman aged 40-49 years in good health. Some clones in this sample may be carry-over from other donors' samples.

In its sample, this clone was seen once. This chain connects TRBV27 to TRBJ2-4, with a tentative D call TRBD1 (6 bases). Germline loops: CDR1 MNHEY, CDR2 SMNVEV (reference sequence). This CDR3 has 13 residues. V gave up 5 bases and J gave up 9 bases, with 14 bases separating them. CDR3 sequence: CASSGTYQSIQYF. The CDR3 DNA sequence: TGTGCCAGCAGTGGGACATATCAAAGCATTCAGTACTTC.

The V and J genes are TRBV23-1 and TRBJ1-2; D possibly corresponds to TRBD1 (5 bases). TRBV23-1 is treated as an ORF (open reading frame) with a function not yet certain. V was trimmed by 4 bases and J by 2 bases, leaving 11 bases between them. CDR3 size: 14 residues. CDR3 sequence reads: CASSRPRANYGYTF. CDR3 coding DNA: TGCGCCAGCAGTCGACCCAGGGCAAACTATGGCTACACCTTC.

The V and J genes are TRBV4-2 and TRBJ2-5; the D is unclear. With 1 base removed from V and 5 bases from J, the gap between germline ends came to 17 bases. Germline V gene lookup returns CDR1 LGHNA and CDR2 YNFKEQ. CDR3 size: 16 residues. The CDR3 region is CASSQVSPGLTETQYF. CDR3 in DNA: TGTGCCAGCAGCCAAGTTTCTCCGGGTCTGACGGAGACCCAGTACTTC.

The chain carries TRBV27 and TRBJ2-7; TRBD1 matches at 8 bases. There are 15 residues in the CDR3. V lost 4 bases to trimming and J lost 2 bases; unmatched junction nucleotides: 7. Germline assignment: CDR1 MNHEY and CDR2 SMNVEV (reference sequence). The CDR3 protein is CASSSLGQETYEQYF. The CDR3 region has the DNA TGTGCCAGCAGTTCCTTGGGACAGGAGACCTACGAGCAGTACTTC.

This clone has a handful of counts. The chain recombines TRBV29-1 with TRBJ2-7; tentative D call: TRBD2 (6 bases). CDR3 length equals 17 residues. CDR1 and CDR2 from the germline V gene are SQVTM and ANQGSEA. V was pared by 4 bases and J by 2 bases, with 24 bases between. The CDR3 DNA sequence: TGCAGCGTTGCCAAAGGGTCGGACTATTCCTCAACCTACGAGCAGTACTTC. It encodes CSVAKGSDYSSTYEQYF.

This clone was detected many times. The CDR3 DNA reads as TGTGCTAGTGGTTTGCCACCCCTGAAAGTAAGCCTCTCTGGAAACACCATATATTTT. Translated: CASGLPPLKVSLSGNTIYF. This chain connects TRBV12-5 to TRBJ1-3; D remains unclear. Germline CDR1 and CDR2: LGHNT and FRNRAP. V dropped 2 bases and J dropped 0 bases, with 20 bases sitting between them. There are 19 residues in the CDR3.

This chain uses TRBV11-2 with TRBJ1-2, with no clear D. This CDR3 region has 12 residues. Germline V lookup: CDR1 SGHAT, CDR2 FQNNGV. V was pared by 3 bases and J by 5 bases, with 7 bases between. This CDR3 reads CASSFTAYGYTF. The CDR3 nucleotides read TGTGCCAGCAGCTTTACGGCTTATGGCTACACCTTC.

This clone was recorded many times. This chain joins TRBV7-8 and TRBJ2-7; D may be TRBD1 (6 bases). V gave up 3 bases and J gave up 0 bases, with 9 bases separating them. The CDR3 contains 14 residues. Germline CDR1 and CDR2: SGHVS and FQNEAQ. The CDR3 DNA reads TGTGCCAGCAGCTTGATGGGGGCCTCCTACGAGCAGTACTTC. This encodes CASSLMGASYEQYF.

The J gene is TRBJ2-3, the V gene TRBV11-2; 9 nucleotides agree with TRBD1. V was clipped by 0 bases and J by 6 bases; unmatched bases: 7. CDR3 length equals 16 residues. Germline CDR1 reads SGHAT; CDR2 reads FQNNGV. Here the CDR3 reads CASSLDPGQGTDTQYF. CDR3 bases: TGTGCCAGCAGCTTAGATCCGGGACAGGGAACCGATACGCAGTATTTT.